The source of this T cell receptor beta chain is a study of T-cell reconstitution after alpha-beta-depleted transplantation in children. Unique molecular identifiers were used in preparing the TCRbeta library. A single record per CDR3 protein comes from TCRdb applying MiXCR to the PCR reads. The sample records approximately 800,000 distinct CDR3 sequences, around 17% being singletons. Sequenced here: PBMCs, mostly from graft donor cells, sampled 360 days after TCRalphabeta/CD19-depleted stem cell transplant. This TCR was recovered from a male patient under 18 who had a stem cell transplant for acute lymphoblastic leukemia, so the T cells may come from the graft donor.

The CDR3 nucleotides read TGTGCCACCAGTGATTTGCGGGCTAGCGGGAGCACAGATACGCAGTATTTT. Translating gives CATSDLRASGSTDTQYF. The gene calls are TRBV24-1 and TRBJ2-3, with 8 bases that match TRBD2. Germline V gives CDR1 KGHDR, CDR2 SFDVKD. The junction had 4 bases not matched to a gene; V was cut back by 0 bases and J by 0 bases. This CDR3 has 17 residues.